Presented here are 28 T cell receptor beta chains from one specimen sequenced in a study of shared clonotypes between healthy human individuals. Clones were read by immunoSEQ multiplex PCR, and TCRdb kept only the in-frame ones, dropping some. The sample holds about 2.4 million clones, about 92% seen once. The sequencing input was naive CD4+ T cells sorted from blood. Described subset: CD45RA+ positively selected. Receptors originate from a man aged 18 to 35 in good health.

The DNA of the CDR3 is TGCGCCAGCAGCTTGGCCACAGGCAGTTTCAATGAGCAGTTCTTC. This gives the protein CASSLATGSFNEQFF. This chain links TRBV5-1 with TRBJ2-1; TRBD1 is a possible D gene (5 bases). The CDR3 is 15 amino acids. Germline V gene lookup returns CDR1 SGHRS and CDR2 YFSETQ. V lost 0 bases and J lost 6, with 13 bases in between.

To note about this clone: Distinct nucleotide sequences in the sample also encode this CDR3. CDR3 in amino acids: CASSLVGGTGTEAFF. The CDR3 region has the DNA TGTGCCAGCAGCTTAGTAGGGGGCACTGGCACTGAAGCTTTCTTT. The J gene is TRBJ1-1, the V gene TRBV7-2; TRBD1 agrees at 7 bases. From germline, CDR1 is SGHTA and CDR2 FQGNSA. CDR3 size: 15 residues. V lost 1 base and J lost 4; bases outside the gene matches: 6.

V is TRBV2 and J is TRBJ1-5; the D is unclear. CDR3 length: 12 residues. Germline V CDR1 and CDR2: SNHLY, FYNNEI. Trimming removed 2 bases from V and 13 bases from J, with 12 bases in between. DNA of the CDR3: TGTGCCAGCAGTGAACAGAGAGAGTGGCAGCATTTT. This codes for CASSEQREWQHF.

This clone was counted a single time. The rearrangement links TRBV6-5 to TRBJ2-1; D gene ambiguous. V lost 3 bases, J lost 7 bases, and 10 bases lay in between. CDR1 is MNHEY, CDR2 SVGAGI, per germline. The length of the CDR3 is 13 residues. In nucleotides, the CDR3 is TGTGCCAGCAGTTATCCCGATAGGAATGAGCAGTTCTTC. The encoded protein is CASSYPDRNEQFF.

The chain links TRBV9 to TRBJ1-4; D is unclear. There are 17 residues in the CDR3. CDR1 is SGDLS and CDR2 is YYNGEE in the germline V gene. V dropped 4 bases and J dropped 6 bases, with 22 bases sitting between them. CDR3 sequence reads: CASSPRVGEAGDEKLFF. As DNA, the CDR3 is TGTGCCAGCAGCCCACGAGTGGGAGAGGCCGGAGATGAAAAACTGTTTTTT. The whole variable domain, remainder taken from reference TRBV9 and TRBJ1-4, is DSGVTQTPKHLITATGQRVTLRCSPRSGDLSVYWYQQSLDQGLQFLIQYYNGEERAKGNILERFSAQQFPDLHSELNLSSLELGDSALYFCASSPRVGEAGDEKLFFGSGTQLSVL.

V gene TRBV7-2 combines with J gene TRBJ1-2; 8 bases are shared with TRBD1. This CDR3 region has 16 residues. V was clipped by 1 base and J by 2 bases; unmatched bases: 6. The germline V gene has CDR1 SGHTA and CDR2 FQGNSA. CDR3 DNA sequence: TGTGCCAGCAGCTTAGTTTCGACAGGGGACAACTATGGCTACACCTTC. Amino acids: CASSLVSTGDNYGYTF.

For this clone: Distinct nucleotide sequences in the sample also encode this CDR3. The J gene is TRBJ2-1, the V gene TRBV18, with TRBD2 matching over 11 bases. The ends lost 3 bases at V and 4 bases at J; junction bases unmatched: 2. This CDR3 spans 15 amino acids. Germline lookup yields CDR1 KGHSH and CDR2 LQKENI. The CDR3 loop reads CASSPRLAGYNEQFF. CDR3 coding DNA: TGTGCCAGCTCACCCAGACTAGCGGGATACAATGAGCAGTTCTTC. Full variable domain (rest looked up from reference TRBV18 and TRBJ2-1): NAGVMQNPRHLVRRRGQEARLRCSPMKGHSHVYWYRQLPEEGLKFMVYLQKENIIDESGMPKERFSAEFPKEGPSILRIQQVVRGDSAAYFCASSPRLAGYNEQFFGPGTRLTVL.

The V and J genes are TRBV5-1 and TRBJ2-7; the match to TRBD1 covers 11 bases. This CDR3 is built from 14 residues. Germline V gene sequence: CDR1 SGHRS, CDR2 YFSETQ. The J segment lost 7 bases and the V segment lost 5 bases, leaving 8 bases of the junction unmatched. CDR3 amino acids: CASSQGQGAGEQYF. DNA of the CDR3: TGCGCCAGCAGTCAAGGACAGGGGGCGGGAGAGCAGTACTTC.

The chain links TRBV10-3 to TRBJ1-2; D is uncertain. The CDR3 is made up of 12 amino acids. V was clipped by 3 bases and J by 8 bases, with 10 bases between them. The germline V gene encodes CDR1 ENHRY and CDR2 SYGVKD. CDR3 DNA sequence: TGTGCCATCAGTGAAACGGCGCGAGGCTACACCTTC. Protein sequence: CAISETARGYTF.

The rearrangement links TRBV10-3 to TRBJ2-7; no definite D call. The V gene's germline CDR1 is ENHRY and CDR2 SYGVKD. With 4 bases removed from V and 3 bases from J, the gap between germline ends came to 10 bases. The CDR3 spans 13 residues. CDR3 nucleotide sequence: TGTGCCATCAGTGGAAGATCGGACTACGAGCAGTACTTC. This translates into CAISGRSDYEQYF.

This clone was observed a few times. The chain is built from TRBV5-6 and TRBJ2-5; no clear D. The germline V gene encodes CDR1 SGHDT and CDR2 YYEEEE. V was cut by 2 bases and J by 2 bases, with 10 bases left in between. The CDR3 loop spans 14 amino acids. CDR3: CASSFQALQETQYF. The CDR3 nucleotides read TGTGCCAGCAGCTTCCAGGCCCTTCAAGAGACCCAGTACTTC.

This chain links TRBV10-3 with TRBJ1-2; 7 nucleotides align to TRBD1. CDR3 length: 15 residues. J lost 6 bases, V lost 2 bases, and 9 bases had no gene match. CDR1 ENHRY and CDR2 SYGVKD come from the germline V gene. DNA of the CDR3: TGTGCCATCAGTGAGGCGCCCGGGACAGACAATGGCTACACCTTC. As protein: CAISEAPGTDNGYTF.

The CDR3 DNA is TGTGCCAGCAGCTTAACCGGTCGGGGGCGCGGTGAGCAGTTCTTC. The encoded protein is CASSLTGRGRGEQFF. J is TRBJ2-1 and V is TRBV7-3; tentatively, D is TRBD1 or TRBD2 (6 bases each). This CDR3 contains 15 residues. Trimming cost V 0 bases and J 9 bases, with 15 bases left between them. Germline CDR1 and CDR2: SGHTA and FQGTGA.

Points on this clone: This CDR3 is also generated by other DNA sequences in the sample. The chain employs TRBV7-9 and TRBJ2-7; D may match TRBD1 or TRBD2 (5 bases each). The CDR3 extends over 15 amino acids. The germline V gene has CDR1 SEHNR and CDR2 FQNEAQ (reference sequence). The V end was cut by 2 bases, the J end by 2 bases, with 13 bases between. The DNA for the CDR3 is TGTGCCAGCAGCTTATCCGGGACGGTTACCTACGAGCAGTACTTC. Protein: CASSLSGTVTYEQYF.

The V and J genes are TRBV29-1 and TRBJ1-2; a weak D match, TRBD1 (6 bases). The V end lost 3 bases, the J end lost 3 bases, and 11 bases lay between the germline ends. This CDR3 is built from 13 residues. Germline V lookup: CDR1 SQVTM, CDR2 ANQGSEA. CDR3 sequence reads: CSVDGGGYYGYTF. The CDR3 DNA reads TGCAGCGTTGATGGGGGCGGGTACTATGGCTACACCTTC.

The chain is built from TRBV9 and TRBJ2-5; either TRBD1 or TRBD2 may fit D (6 bases each). This CDR3 is built from 14 residues. Germline lookup yields CDR1 SGDLS and CDR2 YYNGEE. Trimming stripped 3 bases from V and 5 bases from J, with 14 bases between. CDR3 protein: CASSAKQGGETQYF. In nucleotides, the CDR3 is TGTGCCAGCAGCGCTAAACAAGGGGGGGAGACCCAGTACTTC.

The chain recombines TRBV5-1 with TRBJ1-1; possible D gene TRBD1, 5 bases. The length of the CDR3 is 14 residues. V was pared by 4 bases and J by 6 bases, with 16 bases between. The germline V gene has CDR1 SGHRS and CDR2 YFSETQ. CDR3 bases: TGCGCCAGCAGCATGGGGACGGGCACGGCTGAAGCTTTCTTT. Its protein product is CASSMGTGTAEAFF.

V and J are TRBV7-4 and TRBJ2-7; 8 positions match TRBD2. This CDR3 is 17 amino acids long. Germline CDR1 and CDR2: SGHVT and SQSDAQ. The V and J ends lost 3 bases and 5 bases, in that order; junction bases with no gene match: 15. In DNA, the CDR3 is TGTGCCAGCAGCTTCCATGTGGCGGGAGGCCTGCCTCACGAGCAGTACTTC. Its translation is CASSFHVAGGLPHEQYF.

CDR3 sequence: CASRVRDGYYGYTF. CDR3 nucleotides: TGCGCCAGCAGGGTCCGAGACGGATACTATGGCTACACCTTC. This rearrangement joins TRBV5-1 to TRBJ1-2; the D is unclear. Between the trimmed V and J ends, which lost 5 bases and 3 bases, there was a span of 14 bases. Germline V lookup: CDR1 SGHRS, CDR2 YFSETQ. The CDR3 runs 14 residues.

The genes are TRBV5-5 and TRBJ2-7; D possibly corresponds to TRBD1 (7 bases). Trimming left V 4 bases short and J 3 bases short, with 14 bases between. The germline V gene encodes CDR1 SGHKS and CDR2 YYEKEE (reference sequence). The CDR3 runs 14 residues. CDR3: CASSKGGQNYEQYF. The DNA for the CDR3 is TGTGCCAGCAGCAAGGGGGGACAGAACTACGAGCAGTACTTC. The complete variable domain, with remaining parts taken from reference TRBV5-5 and TRBJ2-7, reads DAGVTQSPTHLIKTRGQQVTLRCSPISGHKSVSWYQQVLGQGPQFIFQYYEKEERGRGNFPDRFSARQFPNYSSELNVNALLLGDSALYLCASSKGGQNYEQYFGPGTRLTVT.

The V call is TRBV7-2, the J call TRBJ2-7, with D possibly being TRBD1 or TRBD2 (6 bases each). The CDR3 consists of 15 residues. The V end was cut by 5 bases, the J end by 4 bases, with 18 bases between. Germline CDR1 and CDR2: SGHTA and FQGNSA. The CDR3 protein is CASSLGGGKGYEQYF. CDR3 bases: TGTGCCAGCAGCCTAGGAGGGGGGAAGGGATACGAGCAGTACTTC.

On this clone: Compared with germline, one end of the junction differs, possibly owing to a read error. The chain has TRBV7-7 and TRBJ2-3; the D gene is possibly TRBD1 (5 bases). The CDR3 covers 21 residues. CDR1 is SSHAT, CDR2 FNYEAQ, per germline (reference sequence). CDR3 loop: CASSLEMDTGEMDKNTDTQYF. The CDR3 DNA sequence: TGTGCTAGCAGCTTAGAGATGGATACAGGTGAAATGGATAAAAACACAGATACGCAGTATTTT.

The rearrangement joins TRBV28 to TRBJ2-1; TRBD2 agrees at 7 bases. With V trimmed by 4 bases and J by 4 bases, 16 bases remained unmatched. CDR3 size: 18 residues. Germline CDR1 is MDHEN and CDR2 is SYDVKM. The CDR3 DNA reads TGTGCCAGCAGTTCCCCCGAAGGGAGCGGGGTTTTTTACAATGAGCAGTTCTTC. Its protein is CASSSPEGSGVFYNEQFF.

This clone was detected once. The genes are TRBV10-3 and TRBJ2-3, with TRBD2 matching 11 bases. V shed 6 bases and J 5 bases; nucleotides not matched to a gene: 4. The CDR3 loop spans 14 amino acids. Germline V lookup: CDR1 ENHRY, CDR2 SYGVKD. CDR3 sequence reads: CAIRLSGRGDTQYF. The CDR3 nucleotides are TGTGCCATCAGGCTTAGCGGGAGGGGAGATACGCAGTATTTT.

The chain joins TRBV7-2 to TRBJ2-5; 9 nucleotides align to TRBD2. V shed 5 bases and J 5 bases; nucleotides not matched to a gene: 12. Germline-derived CDR1 and CDR2 are SGHTA and FQGNSA. CDR3 size: 16 residues. CDR3 sequence (DNA): TGTGCCAGCAGCCATGGGAGTAGCGGGAGTGGCGAGACCCAGTACTTC. Translating gives CASSHGSSGSGETQYF. The complete variable domain, with remaining parts taken from reference TRBV7-2 and TRBJ2-5, reads GAGVSQSPSNKVTEKGKDVELRCDPISGHTALYWYRQSLGQGLEFLIYFQGNSAPDKSGLPSDRFSAERTGGSVSTLTIQRTQQEDSAVYLCASSHGSSGSGETQYFGPGTRLLVL.

On this clone itself: Additional DNA sequences in this sample encode the identical CDR3. The chain employs TRBV18 and TRBJ1-4; a weak D match, TRBD1 (5 bases). The V and J ends lost 3 bases and 0 bases respectively, with 8 bases between them. Per germline, CDR1 KGHSH and CDR2 LQKENI. CDR3 size: 15 residues. The CDR3 coding sequence is TGTGCCAGCTCACCCAGGGAGGCAACTAATGAAAAACTGTTTTTT. It encodes CASSPREATNEKLFF.

As for this clone: The sample has other DNA sequences that encode this CDR3 too. V gene TRBV2 combines with J gene TRBJ1-6; TRBD1 matches at 7 bases. Trimming took 7 bases from V and 7 from J; bases not matched to a gene: 4. The CDR3 covers 13 residues. Germline loops: CDR1 SNHLY, CDR2 FYNNEI. For the CDR3, the DNA is TGTGCCAGCAAAGGGACAGAAAATTCACCCCTCCACTTT. It is translated as CASKGTENSPLHF.

The CDR3 reads CASSRLVWDNEQFF. The DNA of the CDR3 is TGTGCCAGCAGTCGACTAGTTTGGGACAATGAGCAGTTCTTC. J is TRBJ2-1 and V is TRBV6-4; D might be TRBD2 (6 bases). Trimming pared 5 bases from V and 5 bases from J, leaving 13 bases between. The CDR3 runs to 14 residues. Germline CDR1 is MRHNA and CDR2 is SNTAGT.